Listed here are 28 T cell receptor beta chains from one sample, sequenced in a study of OX40 agonist ivuxolimab in advanced cancers. Using immunoSEQ multiplex PCR, the repertoire was profiled, and TCRdb retains in-frame clones only, with some absent. Of roughly 70,000 clones in the sample, 91% were seen once. This specimen consisted of CD4+ or CD8+ T cells sorted from blood, obtained in a trial of the OX40 agonist ivuxolimab. The receptors originated from an adult with an advanced solid tumor such as melanoma, head and neck, liver or kidney cancer.

The chain couples TRBV7-9 to TRBJ2-2; 11 bases agree with TRBD1. The CDR3 contains 14 residues. CDR1 and CDR2 (germline): SEHNR, FQNEAQ (reference sequence). V was clipped by 4 bases and J by 7 bases; unmatched bases: 2. The CDR3 loop reads CASSWTGGGGELFF. The CDR3 bases are TGTGCCAGCAGCTGGACAGGGGGCGGCGGGGAGCTGTTTTTT.

This sequence joins TRBV2 and TRBJ1-1; unclear D gene. CDR3 length equals 10 residues. From germline, CDR1 is SNHLY and CDR2 FYNNEI. The V gene lost 7 bases and the J gene lost 5 bases, with 5 bases spanning the gap. CDR3 nucleotide sequence: TGTGCCAGCACCCAAACTGAAGCTTTCTTT. As protein: CASTQTEAFF.

Turning to this clone: The junction departs from the called germline gene at one end, perhaps through a read error. The chain recombines TRBV30 with TRBJ2-3; 8 positions agree with TRBD1. Germline assignment: CDR1 GTSNPN and CDR2 SVGIG (reference sequence). The CDR3 is made up of 13 amino acids. The CDR3 reads CARSIGQGNTQYF. The DNA of the CDR3 is TGTGCCCGGAGTATCGGACAGGGTAATACGCAGTATTTT.

The chain recombines TRBV6-5 with TRBJ2-7; tentatively, D is TRBD2 (6 bases). Between the trimmed V and J ends, which lost 7 bases and 1 base, there was a span of 14 bases. Germline loops: CDR1 MNHEY, CDR2 SVGAGI. The CDR3 has 14 amino acids. CDR3 sequence: CASNGGTGSYEQYF. The CDR3 nucleotides are TGTGCCAGCAATGGCGGGACCGGATCCTACGAGCAGTACTTC.

V gene TRBV19 combines with J gene TRBJ2-3; D might be TRBD1 (5 bases). Trimming took 3 bases from V and 6 from J, leaving 13 bases between them. Germline lookup yields CDR1 LNHDA and CDR2 SQIVND (reference sequence). This CDR3 spans 14 amino acids. The CDR3 bases are TGTGCCAGTAGTATCCGGGCAGGGTTGGATACGCAGTATTTT. Protein product: CASSIRAGLDTQYF.

This clone was counted a single time. The V gene is TRBV20-1, the J gene TRBJ2-1; no definite D call. This CDR3 comprises 11 residues. V lost 3 bases, J lost 6 bases, and 6 bases lay in between. CDR1 and CDR2 from the germline V gene are DFQATT and SNEGSKA (reference sequence). The CDR3 loop reads CSARWRNEQFF. The DNA of the CDR3 is TGCAGTGCTAGGTGGCGCAATGAGCAGTTCTTC.

This rearrangement joins TRBV19 to TRBJ2-3; D gene unclear. The CDR3 spans 14 residues. In germline, CDR1 is LNHDA, CDR2 SQIVND (reference sequence). Trimming took 3 bases from V and 0 from J, leaving 7 bases between them. The DNA of the CDR3 is TGTGCCAGTAGTATGTCGGTTAGCACAGATACGCAGTATTTT. It yields the protein CASSMSVSTDTQYF.

CDR3 loop: CASSLRETAMNTEAFF. DNA for the CDR3: TGTGCCAGCAGCTTGAGAGAAACAGCCATGAACACTGAAGCTTTCTTT. The chain has TRBV5-6 and TRBJ1-1; no clear D gene. The germline V gene encodes CDR1 SGHDT and CDR2 YYEEEE. The CDR3 covers 16 residues. Deletions cut 1 base from V and 0 bases from J, with 13 bases between.

The chain combines TRBV5-1 with TRBJ2-4; 12 bases line up with TRBD2. Germline V CDR1 and CDR2: SGHRS, YFSETQ. The CDR3 covers 14 residues. The trim removed 4 bases at V and 7 bases at J, leaving 3 bases unmatched. The CDR3 DNA is TGCGCCAGCAGCCCGACTAGCGGGAGCAACATTCAGTACTTC. As protein: CASSPTSGSNIQYF.

The rearrangement links TRBV30 to TRBJ1-5; 7 bases fit TRBD1. CDR1 and CDR2 from the germline V gene are GTSNPN and SVGIG (reference sequence). The CDR3 covers 14 residues. Trimming cost V 0 bases and J 7 bases; bases outside gene matches: 6. The CDR3 protein is CAWSVSGGRQPQHF. The CDR3 coding sequence is TGTGCCTGGAGTGTCTCAGGGGGTCGACAGCCCCAGCATTTT.

This clone was seen just once. V and J are TRBV27 and TRBJ2-7; 9 bases are shared with TRBD2. Germline loops: CDR1 MNHEY, CDR2 SMNVEV (reference sequence). The junction had 4 bases not matched to a gene; V was cut back by 5 bases and J by 2 bases. This CDR3 has 14 amino acids. This chain's CDR3 is CASSLAGPPYEQYF. The CDR3 coding sequence is TGTGCCAGCAGTCTAGCGGGACCCCCCTACGAGCAGTACTTC.

The rearrangement joins TRBV2 to TRBJ1-5; TRBD1 agrees at 9 bases. Germline-derived CDR1 and CDR2 are SNHLY and FYNNEI. The CDR3 has 15 residues. Trimming took 5 bases from V and 1 from J; bases not matched to a gene: 3. CDR3 nucleotide sequence: TGTGCCAGCAGTAAAGACAGGGGGAGCAATCAGCCCCAGCATTTT. Its translation: CASSKDRGSNQPQHF.

CDR3 nucleotides: TGTGCCTGGGGGACTAGCGGGACCTACGAGCAGTACTTC. Translating it yields CAWGTSGTYEQYF. The V call is TRBV30, the J call TRBJ2-7; 13 nucleotides line up with TRBD2. Per the germline V gene, CDR1 is GTSNPN and CDR2 is SVGIG (reference sequence). V dropped 5 bases and J dropped 2; count of bases not matched to a gene: 0. The CDR3 totals 13 residues.

This sequence joins TRBV5-1 and TRBJ2-7; a weak D match, TRBD1 (6 bases). Germline assignment: CDR1 SGHRS and CDR2 YFSETQ. Trimming stripped 4 bases from V and 0 bases from J, with 11 bases between. The CDR3 has 14 amino acids. CDR3 sequence reads: CASSPRTDSYEQYF. The CDR3 DNA follows: TGCGCCAGCAGCCCAAGGACAGACTCCTACGAGCAGTACTTC.

J is TRBJ1-1 and V is TRBV20-1, with D hard to call. The CDR3 has 10 amino acids. The V gene lost 6 bases and the J gene lost 10 bases, with 12 bases spanning the gap. Germline V gene sequence: CDR1 DFQATT, CDR2 SNEGSKA (reference sequence). The CDR3 protein is CSAGVTGAFF. The CDR3 coding sequence is TGCAGTGCCGGGGTGACGGGAGCTTTCTTT.

The chain has TRBV7-9 and TRBJ2-2; D gene uncertain. The CDR3 length is 14 residues. The germline gives CDR1 SEHNR, CDR2 FQNEAQ (reference sequence). Trimming stripped 6 bases from V and 0 bases from J, with 8 bases between. CDR3 sequence: CASRGMANTGELFF. The CDR3 bases are TGTGCCAGCAGGGGAATGGCGAACACCGGGGAGCTGTTTTTT.

The V and J genes are TRBV9 and TRBJ2-2; 8 bases align to TRBD2. The germline gives CDR1 SGDLS, CDR2 YYNGEE. The junction had 4 bases not matched to a gene; V was cut back by 0 bases and J by 6 bases. CDR3 length: 15 amino acids. The CDR3 loop is CASSVASGWAGELFF. Written as DNA, the CDR3 is TGTGCCAGCAGCGTAGCTAGCGGGTGGGCCGGGGAGCTGTTTTTT.

In this sample, this clone turned up once. CDR3 nucleotide sequence: TGTGCCAGCAGTCGGACAGCGGGAATCTACGAGCAGTACTTC. Translation: CASSRTAGIYEQYF. The chain carries TRBV27 and TRBJ2-7; D is possibly TRBD2 (7 bases). V lost 5 bases and J 3 bases, leaving 14 bases between the germline ends. Germline CDR1 reads MNHEY; CDR2 reads SMNVEV (reference sequence). The CDR3 runs 14 residues.

The V call is TRBV27, the J call TRBJ1-2, with a possible D match to TRBD1 (5 bases). Per germline, CDR1 MNHEY and CDR2 SMNVEV (reference sequence). Trimming pared 5 bases from V and 2 bases from J, leaving 15 bases between. This CDR3 region has 15 residues. CDR3 residues: CASSPNAGVNYGYTF. Here the CDR3 DNA reads TGTGCCAGCAGTCCCAATGCGGGGGTGAACTATGGCTACACCTTC.

A single count supports this clone. The chain combines TRBV4-1 with TRBJ2-5; no reliable D call. The CDR3 extends over 15 amino acids. V lost 3 bases and J 5 bases, leaving 16 bases between the germline ends. Germline CDR1 and CDR2: MGHRA and YSYEKL. CDR3 nucleotide sequence: TGCGCCAGCAGCCAGGTCGTAGGTTACGGGGAGACCCAGTACTTC. It translates to CASSQVVGYGETQYF.

The chain employs TRBV19 and TRBJ2-3; D unclear. Trimming left V 6 bases short and J 0 bases short, with 13 bases between. Germline-derived CDR1 and CDR2 are LNHDA and SQIVND (reference sequence). The CDR3 contains 15 residues. The CDR3 DNA reads as TGTGCCAGTAGCCGCTCTACCCTGAGCACAGATACGCAGTATTTT. Protein: CASSRSTLSTDTQYF.

V usage is TRBV2 and J usage is TRBJ1-5; 7 nucleotides agree with TRBD1. The V segment lost 6 bases and the J segment 2 bases; nucleotides outside the gene matches: 7. Germline V lookup: CDR1 SNHLY, CDR2 FYNNEI. The CDR3 runs 15 residues. The CDR3 loop is CASSGDRQGNQPQHF. Written as DNA, the CDR3 is TGTGCCAGCAGCGGGGACAGACAGGGCAATCAGCCCCAGCATTTT.

A word on this clone: This CDR3 is also generated by other DNA sequences in the sample. This chain connects TRBV6-6 to TRBJ2-1, with D perhaps matching TRBD2 (6 bases). Trimming stripped 6 bases from V and 9 bases from J, with 18 bases between. The CDR3 totals 14 residues. Germline lookup yields CDR1 MNHNY and CDR2 SVGAGI (reference sequence). The chain's CDR3 is CASSLTIAGSEQFF. The CDR3 coding sequence is TGTGCCAGCAGCCTAACTATTGCGGGAAGTGAGCAGTTCTTC.

The rearrangement uses TRBV19 and TRBJ2-7, with TRBD2 identical over 11 bases. The germline V gene has CDR1 LNHDA and CDR2 SQIVND (reference sequence). V shed 5 bases, J shed 4 bases, and the junction held 7 bases outside the gene matches. The CDR3 is 15 amino acids. CDR3 DNA: TGTGCCAGTAGTCCTCAAACTAGCGGGAGTTACGAGCAGTACTTC. It is translated as CASSPQTSGSYEQYF.

The chain couples TRBV7-8 to TRBJ2-5; TRBD2 is a possible D gene (7 bases). The germline V gene encodes CDR1 SGHVS and CDR2 FQNEAQ. V lost 4 bases to trimming and J lost 5 bases, with 17 bases between them. There are 15 residues in the CDR3. The CDR3 nucleotides read TGTGCCAGCAGCTCGACGGGGGGCGTTTGGGAGACCCAGTACTTC. It codes for CASSSTGGVWETQYF. Complete variable domain (other parts from reference TRBV7-8 and TRBJ2-5): GAGVSQSPRYKVAKRGQDVALRCDPISGHVSLFWYQQALGQGPEFLTYFQNEAQLDKSGLPSDRFFAERPEGSVSTLKIQRTQQEDSAVYLCASSSTGGVWETQYFGPGTRLLVL.

CDR3 sequence (DNA): TGTGCTAGTGCCTTAAGTGTTGTGGACACCGGGGAGCTGTTTTTT. Its protein is CASALSVVDTGELFF. The gene calls are TRBV12-5 and TRBJ2-2; no reliable D call. The germline CDR1 and CDR2 sequences are LGHNT and FRNRAP. The V and J ends lost 7 bases and 3 bases respectively, with 15 bases between them. The CDR3 loop spans 15 amino acids.

This rearrangement joins TRBV7-9 to TRBJ2-7; no definite D call. The CDR3 loop spans 13 amino acids. The germline V gene encodes CDR1 SEHNR and CDR2 FQNEAQ (reference sequence). Deletions cut 11 bases from V and 0 bases from J, with 14 bases between. CDR3 in DNA: TGTGCCGGAGCCCCGAGAGGCTCCTACGAGCAGTACTTC. Amino acid sequence: CAGAPRGSYEQYF.

A single count supports this clone. The rearrangement joins TRBV19 to TRBJ1-5, with 10 bases that match TRBD1. Trimming cost V 1 base and J 0 bases; bases outside gene matches: 3. Germline loops: CDR1 LNHDA, CDR2 SQIVND (reference sequence). This CDR3 comprises 17 residues. The CDR3 DNA sequence: TGTGCCAGTAGTATAGTGGGACAGGGGTATAGCAATCAGCCCCAGCATTTT. Its translation is CASSIVGQGYSNQPQHF. Filled out from reference TRBV19 and TRBJ1-5, the complete variable domain reads DGGITQSPKYLFRKEGQNVTLSCEQNLNHDAMYWYRQDPGQGLRLIYYSQIVNDFQKGDIAEGYSVSREKKESFPLTVTSAQKNPTAFYLCASSIVGQGYSNQPQHFGDGTRLSIL.